This T cell receptor beta chain comes out of a study of spatial heterogeneity in lung cancer. The time point here: blood at routine non-recurrence follow-up after resection. Sequencing covered unsorted whole RNA taken from tumor, nontumor lung or frozen PBMC. A unique molecular identifier was attached to every TCR cDNA molecule. Using its own MiXCR run on the 5' RACE reads, TCRdb lists one record per CDR3 protein. The sample shows more than 95,000 distinct CDR3 sequences, about 12% of them seen only once. This clonotype was recorded many times. This clonotype was obtained from a male donor with early-stage non-small cell lung cancer. Here the sequenced sample was PBMCs, taken at follow-up.

The CDR3 here is CASSLQGAFPSGANVLTF. Here the CDR3 DNA reads TGTGCCAGCAGCTTACAGGGGGCCTTTCCCTCTGGGGCCAACGTCCTGACTTTC. The chain links TRBV7-9 to TRBJ2-6; 8 bases line up with TRBD1. This CDR3 region has 18 residues. The germline gives CDR1 SEHNR, CDR2 FQNEAQ (reference sequence). The V segment lost 2 bases and the J segment 0 bases; nucleotides outside the gene matches: 6. The full variable domain, its missing parts supplied by reference TRBV7-9 and TRBJ2-6, is DTGVSQNPRHKITKRGQNVTFRCDPISEHNRLYWYRQTLGQGPEFLTYFQNEAQLEKSRLLSDRFSAERPKGSFSTLEIQRTEQGDSAMYLCASSLQGAFPSGANVLTFGAGSRLTVL.